This note documents a single T cell receptor beta chain sequence. The CDR3 length is 14 residues. V lost 8 bases and J 0 bases, leaving 12 bases between the germline ends. Germline V lookup: CDR1 MGHDK, CDR2 SYGVNS. This sample is part of a study of shared T cell receptors in the human thymus. Sequencing was performed with immunoSEQ multiplex PCR; in TCRdb, only in-frame clones are kept and a portion is missing. The sample records around 65,000 clones, about 95% being singletons. Sequenced material: thymocytes. The source is a human donor. The chain employs TRBV25-1 and TRBJ2-3; the D gene is possibly TRBD1 (5 bases). DNA for the CDR3: TGTGCCAGCGGAGCTGGGGCTAGCACAGATACGCAGTATTTT. Its protein product is CASGAGASTDTQYF.